These T cell receptor beta chains were read from a single sample in a study of T cell responses to AZD1222 COVID-19 vaccine. Sequenced by immunoSEQ multiplex PCR; TCRdb stores in-frame clones only, minus some. The data show about 84,000 clones, roughly nine tenths seen once. Sequences were derived from peripheral blood, sampled on day 0 of AZD1222 vaccination. These receptors were collected from an adult in good health. The CDR3 runs from the conserved cysteine through the conserved F or W. The D gene is left open where the match is weak. Expanded clones are given a class, and other clones once, few, many or no size at all.

d_call: NA
clone_size: few
j_call: TRBJ2-6
v_call: TRBV5-4
cdr3_aa: CASSRGRVANVLTF
cdr3_nt: TGTGCCAGCAGCAGGGGCAGGGTTGCCAACGTCCTGACTTTC

d_call: NA
clone_size: NA
j_call: TRBJ1-2
v_call: TRBV6-4
cdr3_aa: CASSDAGTDYGYTF
cdr3_nt: TGTGCCAGCAGTGATGCCGGGACGGACTATGGCTACACCTTC

d_call: NA
clone_size: NA
j_call: TRBJ1-6
v_call: TRBV28
cdr3_aa: CASRGWGADSPLHF
cdr3_nt: TGTGCCAGCAGAGGGTGGGGGGCAGATTCACCCCTCCACTTT

d_call: NA
clone_size: NA
j_call: TRBJ2-7
v_call: TRBV7-2
cdr3_aa: CASSLGWAGSYEQYF
cdr3_nt: TGTGCCAGCAGCTTAGGTTGGGCAGGGTCCTACGAGCAGTACTTC

d_call: TRBD2
clone_size: NA
j_call: TRBJ2-7
v_call: TRBV3-1/TRBV3-2
cdr3_aa: CASSPEREASYEQYF
cdr3_nt: TGTGCCAGCAGCCCTGAGCGGGAGGCTTCCTACGAGCAGTACTTC

d_call: NA
clone_size: NA
j_call: TRBJ1-6
v_call: TRBV6-1
cdr3_aa: CASSEPKGGNSPLHF
cdr3_nt: TGTGCCAGCAGTGAACCGAAGGGCGGTAATTCACCCCTCCACTTT

d_call: TRBD1
clone_size: NA
j_call: TRBJ2-7
v_call: TRBV30
cdr3_aa: CAFRQGTSYEQYF
cdr3_nt: TGTGCCTTCAGACAGGGCACCTCCTACGAGCAGTACTTC

d_call: NA
clone_size: few
j_call: TRBJ1-6
v_call: TRBV4-1
cdr3_aa: CASSQRRLDRAGNSPLHF
cdr3_nt: TGCGCCAGCAGCCAACGACGGCTTGACCGAGCGGGGAATTCACCCCTCCACTTT

d_call: TRBD2
clone_size: NA
j_call: TRBJ2-1
v_call: TRBV5-1
cdr3_aa: CASSLGLANEQFF
cdr3_nt: TGCGCCAGCAGCTTGGGACTAGCCAATGAGCAGTTCTTC

d_call: TRBD1
clone_size: NA
j_call: TRBJ1-5
v_call: TRBV9
cdr3_aa: CASSPHIPDRGVGKQPQHF
cdr3_nt: TGTGCCAGCAGCCCCCATATCCCGGACAGGGGAGTCGGGAAACAGCCCCAGCATTTT